Shown below are 26 T cell receptor beta chains from a single sample sequenced in a study of CXCR3-negative and CXCR3-positive naive CD8 T cells. Carrying UMI labels, the TRB cDNA libraries were prepared through 5' RACE. With the 5' RACE reads reprocessed, TCRdb shows one record per CDR3 protein and no DNA. This sample's table reports 100,000 to 150,000 distinct CDR3 sequences. Sequencing was done on a sample of naive CXCR3- CD8+ T cells from blood. Subset in this sample: CD45RO-CCR7+CD27+CD95- naive CD8+ T cells lacking CXCR3 (TNR3-). Source of these receptors: a human donor in good health. Some clones in this sample may be carry-over from other donors' samples.

This chain joins TRBV29-1 and TRBJ2-7; TCRdb gives TRBD1 as the D gene, but with no DNA this cannot be confirmed. Germline V lookup: CDR1 SQVTM, CDR2 ANQGSEA. This CDR3 is 12 amino acids long. CDR3 in amino acids: CSVENRAYEQYF.

The V gene is TRBV19, the J gene TRBJ1-2; TCRdb selects TRBD1, and the lack of DNA leaves this call unchecked. Germline V gene lookup returns CDR1 LNHDA and CDR2 SQIVND (reference sequence). This CDR3 is built from 13 residues. Here the CDR3 reads CASSWAGNYGYTF.

The J gene is TRBJ2-1, the V gene TRBV4-3; no DNA is available, so the TRBD1 call from TCRdb remains unchecked. The CDR3 is 16 residues long. Germline loops: CDR1 LGHNA, CDR2 YSLEER. The CDR3 sequence: CASSQAYRDGYNEQFF.

The chain recombines TRBV5-1 with TRBJ2-4; lacking DNA, the TRBD1 call made by TCRdb goes unchecked. CDR1 SGHRS and CDR2 YFSETQ come from the germline V gene. The CDR3 runs 14 residues. CDR3 sequence reads: CAGSPQLAKNIQYF.

The chain employs TRBV5-1 and TRBJ2-1; TCRdb's D call, TRBD2, is unchecked because there is no DNA. The CDR3 contains 13 residues. Germline V gene lookup returns CDR1 SGHRS and CDR2 YFSETQ. The CDR3 region is CASSPRLEVEQFF.

This chain links TRBV12-3 or TRBV12-4 with TRBJ2-7. This CDR3 contains 12 residues. The CDR3 loop is CASSSDPDEQYF.

This chain links TRBV28 with TRBJ2-7; TCRdb proposes TRBD2, but this gene call is untestable without DNA. The CDR3 spans 16 residues. From germline, CDR1 is MDHEN and CDR2 SYDVKM. The CDR3 protein is CASSSLTVPSSYEQYF.

The CDR3 protein is CATSSEAGGPYEQYF. V gene TRBV15 combines with J gene TRBJ2-7; TCRdb's D call of TRBD2 is untestable without DNA. Germline V lookup: CDR1 LNHNV, CDR2 YYDKDF (reference sequence). CDR3 length equals 15 residues.

The chain uses TRBV4-1 and TRBJ2-5; TCRdb designates TRBD2, a call that cannot be tested without DNA. Germline V gives CDR1 MGHRA, CDR2 YSYEKL. This CDR3 comprises 15 residues. The CDR3 sequence: CASSHLAGDQETQYF.

This chain joins TRBV20-1 and TRBJ2-5; absent DNA, TCRdb's TRBD1 call cannot be checked. CDR3 length: 14 amino acids. Germline lookup yields CDR1 DFQATT and CDR2 SNEGSKA (reference sequence). This CDR3 is CSASEGAFKETQYF.

The chain combines TRBV29-1 with TRBJ2-4. Germline CDR1 and CDR2: SQVTM and ANQGSEA. This CDR3 is 11 amino acids long. CDR3 region: CSVVTKNIQYF.

This rearrangement joins TRBV20-1 to TRBJ2-7; TCRdb gives TRBD2 as the D gene, but with no DNA this cannot be confirmed. Per the germline V gene, CDR1 is DFQATT and CDR2 is SNEGSKA (reference sequence). CDR3 length: 15 residues. Here the CDR3 reads CSATSSVRPSYEQYF.

V is TRBV5-1 and J is TRBJ2-1. CDR1 is SGHRS and CDR2 is YFSETQ in the germline V gene. This CDR3 has 13 residues. CDR3 amino acids: CASSWTAGNEQFF. Using reference TRBV5-1 and TRBJ2-1 for the parts outside the CDR3, the full variable domain is KAGVTQTPRYLIKTRGQQVTLSCSPISGHRSVSWYQQTPGQGLQFLFEYFSETQRNKGNFPGRFSGRQFSNSRSEMNVSTLELGDSALYLCASSWTAGNEQFFGPGTRLTVL.

The CDR3 is CAISVWGDGLARGDTQYF. J is TRBJ2-3 and V is TRBV10-3; without DNA, the TCRdb call of TRBD2 cannot be checked. CDR1 and CDR2 from the germline V gene are ENHRY and SYGVKD. The CDR3 is 18 residues long.

The chain has TRBV19 and TRBJ2-2; as DNA is missing, the TRBD2 call by TCRdb cannot be tested. Germline loops: CDR1 LNHDA, CDR2 SQIVND (reference sequence). This CDR3 contains 14 residues. This chain's CDR3 is CASSVGPTAGELFF.

The chain uses TRBV7-9 and TRBJ2-3; with no DNA, the TCRdb D assignment of TRBD2 cannot be verified. CDR3 length equals 15 residues. The germline gives CDR1 SEHNR, CDR2 FQNEAQ (reference sequence). The CDR3 is CASSPSGGGADTQYF.

V is TRBV7-6 and J is TRBJ2-1. The CDR3 runs 15 residues. Germline V gives CDR1 SGHVS, CDR2 FNYEAQ. The CDR3 here is CASSLVTNQLNEQFF.

The genes are TRBV6-1 and TRBJ2-7; TCRdb lists TRBD1, though no DNA is available to test this call. Germline CDR1 reads MNHNS; CDR2 reads SASEGT. This CDR3 is built from 15 residues. The CDR3 here is CASSDPGYTGYEQYF.

The chain joins TRBV5-5 to TRBJ2-1; TCRdb calls TRBD2, which cannot be checked without DNA. Germline loops: CDR1 SGHKS, CDR2 YYEKEE (reference sequence). The CDR3 consists of 13 residues. CDR3 residues: CASLAGGLNEQFF.

J is TRBJ2-1 and V is TRBV11-2; as DNA is missing, the TRBD2 call by TCRdb cannot be tested. The CDR3 is made up of 15 amino acids. The germline V gene has CDR1 SGHAT and CDR2 FQNNGV. CDR3 sequence reads: CASSATSGTYNEQFF.

The chain recombines TRBV28 with TRBJ1-5; the TCRdb call, TRBD1, lacks DNA for checking. In germline, CDR1 is MDHEN, CDR2 SYDVKM. The CDR3 is made up of 15 amino acids. CDR3 protein: CASTPWAESNQPQHF.

J is TRBJ2-1 and V is TRBV7-2; TCRdb indicates TRBD2, and absent DNA this call remains unverified. The CDR3 runs 19 residues. Germline V gene lookup returns CDR1 SGHTA and CDR2 FQGNSA. The chain's CDR3 is CASSYLGTSGGAIHNEQFF.

This CDR3 reads CASSSRLAGVGSEQFF. This sequence joins TRBV12-3 or TRBV12-4 and TRBJ2-1; TCRdb gives TRBD2 as the D gene, but with no DNA this cannot be confirmed. This CDR3 spans 16 amino acids.

The chain joins TRBV11-2 to TRBJ2-1; the TCRdb D gene call, TRBD2, has no DNA to confirm it. CDR1 is SGHAT, CDR2 FQNNGV, per germline. The length of the CDR3 is 17 residues. CDR3 protein: CASSLAGLAEVYNEQFF. Complete variable domain (other parts from reference TRBV11-2 and TRBJ2-1): EAGVAQSPRYKIIEKRQSVAFWCNPISGHATLYWYQQILGQGPKLLIQFQNNGVVDDSQLPKDRFSAERLKGVDSTLKIQPAKLEDSAVYLCASSLAGLAEVYNEQFFGPGTRLTVL.

This chain connects TRBV7-9 to TRBJ2-7. The CDR3 runs 12 residues. The germline gives CDR1 SEHNR, CDR2 FQNEAQ (reference sequence). CDR3 region: CASSSQVDEQYF.

The chain uses TRBV29-1 and TRBJ2-7; as DNA is missing, the TRBD1 call by TCRdb cannot be tested. CDR3 length: 13 amino acids. The germline V gene has CDR1 SQVTM and CDR2 ANQGSEA. CDR3 residues: CSASGGREYEQYF.